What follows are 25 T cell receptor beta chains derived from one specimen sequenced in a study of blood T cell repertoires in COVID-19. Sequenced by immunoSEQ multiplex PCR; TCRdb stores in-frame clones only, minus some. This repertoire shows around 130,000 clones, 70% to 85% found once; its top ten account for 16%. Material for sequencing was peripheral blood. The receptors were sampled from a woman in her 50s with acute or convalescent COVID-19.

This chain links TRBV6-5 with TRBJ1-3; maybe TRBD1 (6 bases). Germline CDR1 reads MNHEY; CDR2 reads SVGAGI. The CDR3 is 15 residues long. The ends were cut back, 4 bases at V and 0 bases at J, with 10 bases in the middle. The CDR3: CASSSGTSSGNTIYF. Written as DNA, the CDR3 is TGTGCCAGCAGTTCCGGGACAAGCTCTGGAAACACCATATATTTT.

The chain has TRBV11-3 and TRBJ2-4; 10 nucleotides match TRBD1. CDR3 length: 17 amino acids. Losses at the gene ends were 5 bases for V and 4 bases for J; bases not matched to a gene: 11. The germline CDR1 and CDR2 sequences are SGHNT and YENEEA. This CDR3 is CASSRGGTGVSKNIQYF. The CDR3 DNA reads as TGTGCCAGCAGCCGGGGTGGGACAGGGGTTTCAAAAAACATTCAGTACTTC. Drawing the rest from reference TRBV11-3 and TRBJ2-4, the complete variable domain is EAGVVQSPRYKIIEKKQPVAFWCNPISGHNTLYWYLQNLGQGPELLIRYENEEAVDDSQLPKDRFSAERLKGVDSTLKIQPAELGDSAVYLCASSRGGTGVSKNIQYFGAGTRLSVL.

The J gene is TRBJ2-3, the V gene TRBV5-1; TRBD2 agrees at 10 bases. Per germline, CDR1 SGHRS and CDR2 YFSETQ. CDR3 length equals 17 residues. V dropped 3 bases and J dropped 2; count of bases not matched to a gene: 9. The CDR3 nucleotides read TGCGCCAGCAGCTGGGGTGGACTAGCGGACACCACAGATACGCAGTATTTT. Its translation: CASSWGGLADTTDTQYF.

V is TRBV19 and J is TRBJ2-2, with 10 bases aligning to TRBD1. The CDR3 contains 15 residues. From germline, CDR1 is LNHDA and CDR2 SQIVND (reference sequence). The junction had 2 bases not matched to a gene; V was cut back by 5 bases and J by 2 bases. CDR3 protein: CASSGTGVNTGELFF. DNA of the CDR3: TGTGCCAGTAGTGGGACAGGGGTTAACACCGGGGAGCTGTTTTTT.

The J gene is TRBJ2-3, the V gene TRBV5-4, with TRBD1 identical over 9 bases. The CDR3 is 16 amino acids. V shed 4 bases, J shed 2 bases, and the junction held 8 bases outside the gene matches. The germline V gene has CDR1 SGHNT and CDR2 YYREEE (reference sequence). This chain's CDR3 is CASSPGDRVPTDTQYF. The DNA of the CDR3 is TGTGCCAGCAGCCCCGGGGACAGGGTGCCCACAGATACGCAGTATTTT.

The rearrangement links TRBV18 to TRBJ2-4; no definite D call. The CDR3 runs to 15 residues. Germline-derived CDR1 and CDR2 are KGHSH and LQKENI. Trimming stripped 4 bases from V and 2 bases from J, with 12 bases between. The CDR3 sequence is CASSLTRSSKNIQYF. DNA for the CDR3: TGTGCCAGCTCACTTACGAGGTCGTCCAAAAACATTCAGTACTTC.

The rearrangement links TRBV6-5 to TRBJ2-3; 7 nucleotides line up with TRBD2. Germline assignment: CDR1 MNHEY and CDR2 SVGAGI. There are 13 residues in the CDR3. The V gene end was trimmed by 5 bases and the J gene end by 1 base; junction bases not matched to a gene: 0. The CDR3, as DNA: TGTGCCAGCAGTAGCGGGGGCACAGATACGCAGTATTTT. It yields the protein CASSSGGTDTQYF.

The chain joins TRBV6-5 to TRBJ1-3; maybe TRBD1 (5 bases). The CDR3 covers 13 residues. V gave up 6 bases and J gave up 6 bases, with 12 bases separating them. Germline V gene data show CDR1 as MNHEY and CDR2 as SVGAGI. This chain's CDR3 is CASRPGLINTIYF. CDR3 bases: TGTGCCAGCAGACCGGGACTCATAAACACCATATATTTT.

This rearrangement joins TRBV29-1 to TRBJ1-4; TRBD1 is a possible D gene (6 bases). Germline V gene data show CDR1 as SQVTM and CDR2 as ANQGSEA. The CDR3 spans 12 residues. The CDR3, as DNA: TGCACCGTACAGGGTTCTAGTGGAAAACTGTTTTTT. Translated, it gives CTVQGSSGKLFF.

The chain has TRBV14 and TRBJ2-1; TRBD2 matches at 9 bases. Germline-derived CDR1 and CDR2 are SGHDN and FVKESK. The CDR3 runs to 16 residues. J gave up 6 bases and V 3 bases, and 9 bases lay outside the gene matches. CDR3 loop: CASSQSQRGAVNEQFF. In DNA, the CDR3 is TGTGCCAGCAGCCAGTCCCAGCGGGGGGCGGTCAATGAGCAGTTCTTC. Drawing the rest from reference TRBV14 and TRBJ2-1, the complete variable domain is EAGVTQFPSHSVIEKGQTVTLRCDPISGHDNLYWYRRVMGKEIKFLLHFVKESKQDESGMPNNRFLAERTGGTYSTLKVQPAELEDSGVYFCASSQSQRGAVNEQFFGPGTRLTVL.

CDR3: CASSLMGSTDTQYF. In nucleotides, the CDR3 is TGTGCCAGCAGCTTAATGGGCAGCACAGATACGCAGTATTTT. This chain links TRBV7-3 with TRBJ2-3; D remains unclear. V gave up 1 base and J gave up 0 bases, with 5 bases separating them. This CDR3 comprises 14 residues. Looked up from germline, CDR1 is SGHTA and CDR2 is FQGTGA.

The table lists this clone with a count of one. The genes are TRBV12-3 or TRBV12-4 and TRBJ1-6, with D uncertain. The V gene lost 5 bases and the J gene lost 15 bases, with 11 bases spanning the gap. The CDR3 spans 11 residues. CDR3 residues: CASSTTRGLHF. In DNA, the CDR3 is TGTGCCAGCAGTACCACCCGAGGCCTCCACTTT.

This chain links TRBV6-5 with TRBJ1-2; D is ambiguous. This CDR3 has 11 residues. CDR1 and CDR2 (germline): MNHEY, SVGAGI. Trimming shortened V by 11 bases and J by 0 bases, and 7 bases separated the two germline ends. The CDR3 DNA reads TGTGCCGCAGCGGCTAACTATGGCTACACCTTC. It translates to CAAAANYGYTF.

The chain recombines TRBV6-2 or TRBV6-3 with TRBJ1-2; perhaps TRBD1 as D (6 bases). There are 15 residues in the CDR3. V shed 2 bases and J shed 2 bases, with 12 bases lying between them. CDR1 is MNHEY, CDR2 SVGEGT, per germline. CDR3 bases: TGTGCCAGCAGTTACGTTCGGACAGCGAACTATGGCTACACCTTC. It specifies CASSYVRTANYGYTF.

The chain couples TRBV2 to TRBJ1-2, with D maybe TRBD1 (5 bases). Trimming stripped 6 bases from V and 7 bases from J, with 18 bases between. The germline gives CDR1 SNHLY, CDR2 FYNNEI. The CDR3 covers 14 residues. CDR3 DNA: TGTGCCAGCAGCGGCCCGGGGGGTCTCAGTGGCTACACCTTC. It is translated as CASSGPGGLSGYTF.

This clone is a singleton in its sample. In DNA form, the CDR3 reads TGTGCCAGCAGTTACTCTCCGGCCAGGGGGAAGGAGGAGCTGTTTTTT. The encoded protein is CASSYSPARGKEELFF. The rearrangement links TRBV6-5 to TRBJ2-2; 7 bases fit TRBD1. Germline values: CDR1 MNHEY, CDR2 SVGAGI. The trim removed 0 bases at V and 10 bases at J, leaving 11 bases unmatched. The CDR3 is 16 residues long.

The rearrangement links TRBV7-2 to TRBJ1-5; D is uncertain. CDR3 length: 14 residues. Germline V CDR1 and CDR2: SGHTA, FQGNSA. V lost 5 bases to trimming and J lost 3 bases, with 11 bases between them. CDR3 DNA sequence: TGTGCCAGCAGCCCCCCGGGGTTCAATCAGCCCCAGCATTTT. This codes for CASSPPGFNQPQHF. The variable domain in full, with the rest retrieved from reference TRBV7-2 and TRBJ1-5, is GAGVSQSPSNKVTEKGKDVELRCDPISGHTALYWYRQSLGQGLEFLIYFQGNSAPDKSGLPSDRFSAERTGGSVSTLTIQRTQQEDSAVYLCASSPPGFNQPQHFGDGTRLSIL.

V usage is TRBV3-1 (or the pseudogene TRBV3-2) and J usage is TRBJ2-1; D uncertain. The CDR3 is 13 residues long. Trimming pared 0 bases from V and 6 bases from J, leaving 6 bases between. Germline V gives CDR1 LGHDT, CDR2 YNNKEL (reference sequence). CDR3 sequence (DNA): TGTGCCAGCAGCCAAGATCGGGTCAATGAGCAGTTCTTC. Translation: CASSQDRVNEQFF.

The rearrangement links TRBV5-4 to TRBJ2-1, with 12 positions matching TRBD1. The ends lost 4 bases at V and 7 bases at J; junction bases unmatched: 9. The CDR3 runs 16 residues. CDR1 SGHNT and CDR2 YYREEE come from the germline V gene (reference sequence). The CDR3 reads CASSARDRGRGNEQFF. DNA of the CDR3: TGTGCCAGCAGCGCACGGGACAGGGGGCGAGGGAATGAGCAGTTCTTC. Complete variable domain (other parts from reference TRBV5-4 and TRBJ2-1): ETGVTQSPTHLIKTRGQQVTLRCSSQSGHNTVSWYQQALGQGPQFIFQYYREEENGRGNFPPRFSGLQFPNYSSELNVNALELDDSALYLCASSARDRGRGNEQFFGPGTRLTVL.

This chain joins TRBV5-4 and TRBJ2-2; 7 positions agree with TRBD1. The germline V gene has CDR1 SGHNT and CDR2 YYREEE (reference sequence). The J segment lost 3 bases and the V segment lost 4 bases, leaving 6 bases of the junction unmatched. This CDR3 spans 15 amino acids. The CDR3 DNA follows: TGTGCCAGCAGCCTAAGACAGGGAGACACCGGGGAGCTGTTTTTT. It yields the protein CASSLRQGDTGELFF.

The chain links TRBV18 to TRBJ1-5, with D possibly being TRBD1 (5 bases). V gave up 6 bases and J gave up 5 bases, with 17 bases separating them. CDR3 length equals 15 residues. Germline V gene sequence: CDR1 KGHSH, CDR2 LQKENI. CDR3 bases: TGTGCCAGCTCCTCGGGGGTTGGACCTGATCAGCCCCAGCATTTT. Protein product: CASSSGVGPDQPQHF.

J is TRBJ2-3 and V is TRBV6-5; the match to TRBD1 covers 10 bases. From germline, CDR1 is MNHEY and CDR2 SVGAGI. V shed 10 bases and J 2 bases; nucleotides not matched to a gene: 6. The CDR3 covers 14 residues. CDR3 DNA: TGTGCCACCCGGGACAGGGGAGACACAGATACGCAGTATTTT. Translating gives CATRDRGDTDTQYF.

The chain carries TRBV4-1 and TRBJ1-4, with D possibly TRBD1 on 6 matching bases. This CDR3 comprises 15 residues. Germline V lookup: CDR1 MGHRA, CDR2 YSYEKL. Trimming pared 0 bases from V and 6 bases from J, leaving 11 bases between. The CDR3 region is CASSQDLSGDEKLFF. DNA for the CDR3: TGCGCCAGCAGCCAAGATCTGTCAGGGGATGAAAAACTGTTTTTT.

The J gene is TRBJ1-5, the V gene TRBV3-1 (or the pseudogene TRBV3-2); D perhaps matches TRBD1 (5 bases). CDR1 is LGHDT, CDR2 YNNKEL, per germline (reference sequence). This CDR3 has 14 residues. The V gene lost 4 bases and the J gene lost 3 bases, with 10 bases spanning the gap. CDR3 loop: CASSPQGTNQPQHF. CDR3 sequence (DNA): TGTGCCAGCAGCCCTCAGGGTACCAATCAGCCCCAGCATTTT.

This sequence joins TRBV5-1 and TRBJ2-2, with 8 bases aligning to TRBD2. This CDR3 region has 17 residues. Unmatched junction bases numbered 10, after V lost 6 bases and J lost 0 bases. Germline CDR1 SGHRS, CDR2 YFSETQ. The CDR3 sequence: CASTQAGGAANTGELFF. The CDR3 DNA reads TGCGCCAGCACCCAGGCCGGGGGGGCGGCGAACACCGGGGAGCTGTTTTTT.